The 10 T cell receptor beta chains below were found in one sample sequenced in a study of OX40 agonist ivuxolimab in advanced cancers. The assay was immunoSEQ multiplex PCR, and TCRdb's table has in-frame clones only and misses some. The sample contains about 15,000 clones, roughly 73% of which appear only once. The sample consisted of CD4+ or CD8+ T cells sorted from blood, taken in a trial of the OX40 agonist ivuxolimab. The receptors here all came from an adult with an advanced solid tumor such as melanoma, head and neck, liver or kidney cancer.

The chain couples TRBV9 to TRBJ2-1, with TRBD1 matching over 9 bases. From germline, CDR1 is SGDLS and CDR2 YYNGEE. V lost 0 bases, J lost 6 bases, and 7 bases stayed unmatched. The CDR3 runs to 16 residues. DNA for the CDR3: TGTGCCAGCAGCGTAGAAGGGACAGGGTCCCCCAATGAGCAGTTCTTC. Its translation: CASSVEGTGSPNEQFF. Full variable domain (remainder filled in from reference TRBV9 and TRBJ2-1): DSGVTQTPKHLITATGQRVTLRCSPRSGDLSVYWYQQSLDQGLQFLIQYYNGEERAKGNILERFSAQQFPDLHSELNLSSLELGDSALYFCASSVEGTGSPNEQFFGPGTRLTVL.

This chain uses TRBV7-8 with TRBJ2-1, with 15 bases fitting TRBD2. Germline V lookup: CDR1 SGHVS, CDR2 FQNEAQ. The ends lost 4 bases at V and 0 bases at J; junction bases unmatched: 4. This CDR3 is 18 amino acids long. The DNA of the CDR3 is TGTGCCAGCAGCTGGACTAGCGGGAGGGCGAGCTCCTACAATGAGCAGTTCTTC. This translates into CASSWTSGRASSYNEQFF.

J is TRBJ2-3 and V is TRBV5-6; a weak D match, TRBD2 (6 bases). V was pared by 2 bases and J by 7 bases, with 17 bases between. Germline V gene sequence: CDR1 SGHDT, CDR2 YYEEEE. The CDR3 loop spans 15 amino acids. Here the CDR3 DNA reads TGTGCCAGCAGCTTTGGAGGGGCCCGTGTGAATACGCAGTATTTT. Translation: CASSFGGARVNTQYF.

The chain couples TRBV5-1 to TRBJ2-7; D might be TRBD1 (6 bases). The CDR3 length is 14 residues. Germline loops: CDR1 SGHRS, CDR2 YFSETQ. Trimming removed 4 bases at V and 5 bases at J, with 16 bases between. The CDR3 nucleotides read TGCGCCAGCAGCCACCTGGACAGCGGCCACGAGCAGTACTTC. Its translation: CASSHLDSGHEQYF. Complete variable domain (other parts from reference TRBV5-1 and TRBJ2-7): KAGVTQTPRYLIKTRGQQVTLSCSPISGHRSVSWYQQTPGQGLQFLFEYFSETQRNKGNFPGRFSGRQFSNSRSEMNVSTLELGDSALYLCASSHLDSGHEQYFGPGTRLTVT.

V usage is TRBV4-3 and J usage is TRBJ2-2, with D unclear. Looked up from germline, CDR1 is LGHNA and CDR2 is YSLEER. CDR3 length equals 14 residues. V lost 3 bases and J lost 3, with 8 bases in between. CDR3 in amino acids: CASSHNFYTGELFF. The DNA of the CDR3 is TGCGCCAGCAGCCACAACTTTTACACCGGGGAGCTGTTTTTT.

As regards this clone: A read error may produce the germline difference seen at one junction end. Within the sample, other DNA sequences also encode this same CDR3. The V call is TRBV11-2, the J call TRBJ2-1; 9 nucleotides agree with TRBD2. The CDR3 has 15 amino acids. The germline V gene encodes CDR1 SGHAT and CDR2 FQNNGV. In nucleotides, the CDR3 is TGCGCCAGCAGCTATCACGCGGGAGGGGACAATGAGCAGTTCTTC. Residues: CASSYHAGGDNEQFF.

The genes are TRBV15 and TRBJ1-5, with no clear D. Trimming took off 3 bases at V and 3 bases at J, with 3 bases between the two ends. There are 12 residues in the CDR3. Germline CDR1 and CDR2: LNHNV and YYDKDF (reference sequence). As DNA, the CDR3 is TGTGCCACCAGCAGTGTCAATCAGCCCCAGCATTTT. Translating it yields CATSSVNQPQHF.

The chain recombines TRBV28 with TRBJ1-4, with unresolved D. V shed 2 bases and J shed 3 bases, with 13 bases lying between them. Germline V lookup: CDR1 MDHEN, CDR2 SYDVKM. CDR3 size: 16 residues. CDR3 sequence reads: CASSLLWQSSNEKLFF. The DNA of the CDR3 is TGTGCCAGCAGTTTACTCTGGCAGAGCTCTAATGAAAAACTGTTTTTT.

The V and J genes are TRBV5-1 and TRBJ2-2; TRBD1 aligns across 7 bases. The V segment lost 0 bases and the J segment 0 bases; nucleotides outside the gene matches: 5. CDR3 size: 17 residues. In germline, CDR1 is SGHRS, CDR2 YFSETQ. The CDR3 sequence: CASSLARTGPNTGELFF. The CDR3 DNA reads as TGCGCCAGCAGCTTGGCGCGGACAGGTCCGAACACCGGGGAGCTGTTTTTT.

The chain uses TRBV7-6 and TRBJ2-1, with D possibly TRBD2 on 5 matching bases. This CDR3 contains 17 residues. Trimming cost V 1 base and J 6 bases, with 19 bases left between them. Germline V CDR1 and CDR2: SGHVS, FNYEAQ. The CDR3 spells CASSLGALGEMSNEQFF. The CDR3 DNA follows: TGTGCCAGCAGCTTAGGGGCCCTTGGGGAGATGAGCAATGAGCAGTTCTTC.